Below, one T cell receptor beta chain is given with its context. What it recognizes is unknown. TCRdb re-analyzed the 5' RACE reads; it lists each CDR3 protein once, without DNA. This sample's table has approximately 380,000 distinct CDR3 sequences. The data stem from a study of T cells expressing NK-cell markers. Study at large: Repertoire data for TCR beta were derived from sorted T cells (CD3+CD56+NKG2C+, CD3+CD56+NKG2C- and CD3+CD56-NKG2C+). One of eight sequenced donors was HCMV-seronegative; the other seven were seropositive. Study-wide findings and caveats: For a handful of donors, these clonotypes were likewise the leading ones in the CD3+CD56-NKG2C+ fraction.

The germline gives CDR1 DFQATT, CDR2 SNEGSKA (reference sequence). This CDR3 spans 16 amino acids. Sequenced material: blood T cells: a sorted CD56 or NKG2C T cell subset, CD4+ or CD8+ T cells, or bulk PBMC T cells (not recorded which). V usage is TRBV20-1 and J usage is TRBJ1-6; the D call from TCRdb, TRBD1, cannot be confirmed without DNA. The sequence was obtained from a man aged 18 to 69 in good health. CDR3 in amino acids: CSASTTPQGGRSPLHF.